This entry describes one T cell receptor (beta chain). Its recognized antigen is unknown. No qualities accompany the bases; no much larger clone lies one base away. The germline V gene supplies CDR1 SGHVS and CDR2 FQNEAQ. Cut back by 1 base and 3 bases, the V and J ends lie 11 bases apart. The CDR3 starts with the cysteine, ends with the phenylalanine, and has 15 residues. Kept here is only the CDR3 DNA, which spans 45 bases and is read in frame from base 1. Sample treatment or condition, as interpreted from the label and publication: in vitro stimulation with specific CMV peptide epitopes to enrich CMV-specific T cells. This entry is derived from a study of T cell repertoires in cytomegalovirus infection (dated by TCRdb to between 2018 and 2020). Describing the broader study: Peptide stimulations targeted recently identified HLA-C-restricted CMV epitopes, whose presentation resists viral immunomodulation, together with well-studied HLA-B-restricted epitopes. Donor HLA type was relevant to the analysis, as public TCR beta signatures indicated carriage of CMV infection together with the matching HLA type.

Results and caveats for the whole study, not just this receptor: The ex vivo response was dominated by HLA-C-restricted CMV-specific TCR beta clonotypes, which also provided the single most frequent clonotype in two of eight donors. In both this cohort and an independent roughly 350-donor cohort, the cumulative frequency of public TCR beta family members distinguished carriers of CMV infection plus the relevant HLA type.

Sequencing used an Illumina HiSeq 1500. Starting from the raw public reads, TCRdb applied fastp trimming at Q25, assembled clones with MiXCR and retained in-frame beta chains. Each CDR3 protein gets just one entry, which takes the most common genes and DNA from the rows behind it. The sample table records roughly 500,000 distinct CDR3 sequences; roughly 34% of these occur just once. The ten top clones hold 17% of the sample. The chain joins TRBV7-8 to TRBJ2-3; too little of a D gene remains to name it. Here the sequenced sample was cultured PBMCs, taken from culture after CMV antigen stimulation. The clonotype comes from a human donor in good health (CMV status not recorded). Some clones in this sample may be carry-over from other donors' samples. The CDR3 has the sequence CASSLDGYLTDTQYF. The DNA is TGTGCCAGCAGCTTAGACGGCTATCTGACAGATACGCAGTATTTT.